Presented here are 24 T cell receptor beta chains from one specimen sequenced in a study of regulatory T cells in long-lasting Graves disease. HTBI primers from iRepertoire and Arm-PCR of CDR3 regions yielded the TCR beta libraries. From the multiplex PCR reads, TCRdb called clonotypes with MiXCR, one entry per CDR3 protein. The sample has roughly 700,000 distinct CDR3 sequences; around 30% are singletons. The time point was: persistent/refractory GD, antithyroid drugs over 5 years with positive TRAb. PBMCs were the source of the RNA used for TCR sequencing. The sequenced sample was peripheral blood mononuclear cells (PBMCs), obtained when the disease was refractory, from a patient treated with antithyroid drugs. The receptors here all came from a female donor with Graves disease.

This clonotype came up a few times. The chain recombines TRBV6-2 or TRBV6-3 with TRBJ1-2; unclear D gene. The V gene's germline CDR1 is MNHEY and CDR2 SVGEGT. This CDR3 has 13 residues. Trimming shortened V by 5 bases and J by 1 base, and 8 bases separated the two germline ends. CDR3 in amino acids: CASSGTRNYGYTF. The CDR3 DNA sequence: TGTGCCAGCAGTGGTACCCGTAACTATGGCTACACCTTC.

The chain uses TRBV20-1 and TRBJ2-1, with a possible D match to TRBD2 (5 bases). CDR1 and CDR2 from the germline V gene are DFQATT and SNEGSKA (reference sequence). The CDR3 length is 15 residues. Trimming pared 3 bases from V and 4 bases from J, leaving 16 bases between. As DNA, the CDR3 is TGCAGTGCTAGGACTGGACTCCTAGGTTACAATGAGCAGTTCTTC. Translated: CSARTGLLGYNEQFF.

The rearrangement uses TRBV9 and TRBJ1-1; no reliable D call. Germline CDR1 and CDR2: SGDLS and YYNGEE. Trimming took 2 bases from V and 1 from J, leaving 6 bases between them. This CDR3 region has 13 residues. The DNA of the CDR3 is TGTGCCAGCAGCGTTCAGTGGAACACTGAAGCTTTCTTT. It translates to CASSVQWNTEAFF.

V and J are TRBV12-3 or TRBV12-4 and TRBJ1-5; D is perhaps TRBD1 (6 bases). CDR3 length equals 15 residues. V lost 6 bases to trimming and J lost 4 bases, with 16 bases between them. CDR3 sequence: CASSALGQLNQPQHF. The CDR3 DNA follows: TGTGCCAGCAGCGCCCTCGGACAGCTGAATCAGCCCCAGCATTTT.

This clonotype has a single count. The chain has TRBV5-1 and TRBJ1-1; D not resolved. The length of the CDR3 is 14 residues. CDR1 and CDR2 from the germline V gene are SGHRS and YFSETQ. Deletions cut 3 bases from V and 1 base from J, with 10 bases between. Here the CDR3 DNA reads TGCGCCAGCAGCTCACTTTCACGGAACACTGAAGCTTTCTTT. It yields the protein CASSSLSRNTEAFF.

The chain joins TRBV29-1 to TRBJ1-2, with no clear D. Germline CDR1 and CDR2: SQVTM and ANQGSEA. V dropped 0 bases and J dropped 2 bases, with 7 bases sitting between them. The CDR3 has 13 amino acids. Here the CDR3 reads CSVEDKGNYGYTF. DNA for the CDR3: TGCAGCGTTGAAGATAAGGGAAACTATGGCTACACCTTC.

The V gene is TRBV28, the J gene TRBJ1-1; D gene unclear. CDR1 is MDHEN and CDR2 is SYDVKM in the germline V gene. This CDR3 has 16 residues. V lost 8 bases to trimming and J lost 6 bases, with 25 bases between them. CDR3 sequence reads: CASSPPDKGINAEAFF. In nucleotides, the CDR3 is TGTGCCAGCTCACCACCGGATAAAGGGATTAACGCTGAAGCTTTCTTT.

Comment on this clonotype: It may be a read error: a sequence one base away is much more abundant. Lacking the conserved final phenylalanine or tryptophan, this CDR3 likely reflects a read error. The chain joins TRBV27 to TRBJ1-1; D is perhaps TRBD1 (5 bases). This CDR3 region has 15 residues. The V end lost 0 bases, the J end lost 5 bases, and 13 bases lay between the germline ends. The germline CDR1 and CDR2 sequences are MNHEY and SMNVEV (reference sequence). The CDR3 coding sequence is TGTGCCAGCAGTTTATCGCAGGGTACCTGGACTGAAGCTTTCTCT. Residues: CASSLSQGTWTEAFS.

Turning to this clonotype: With a much larger clone just one base away, this may be a read error. The final CDR3 position lacks the conserved phenylalanine or tryptophan, pointing to a likely read error. The chain is built from TRBV20-1 and TRBJ2-5, with 11 bases fitting TRBD2. This CDR3 contains 15 residues. Trimming at V came to 1 base and at J to 3 bases, leaving 4 bases not matched to a gene. CDR1 DFQATT and CDR2 SNEGSKA come from the germline V gene (reference sequence). The chain's CDR3 is CSARGLAGKEETQYL. The CDR3 nucleotides read TGCAGTGCTAGAGGACTAGCGGGGAAAGAAGAGACCCAGTACCTC.

The table lists this clonotype with a few counts. The chain couples TRBV20-1 to TRBJ2-7; 8 bases align to TRBD2. J gave up 3 bases and V 3 bases, and 10 bases lay outside the gene matches. Germline V lookup: CDR1 DFQATT, CDR2 SNEGSKA (reference sequence). The CDR3 is 15 amino acids. CDR3 nucleotides: TGCAGTGCTAGTCCCCCCGGGGGGGGGAGCTACGAGCAGTACTTC. Its translation is CSASPPGGGSYEQYF.

V gene TRBV6-2 or TRBV6-3 combines with J gene TRBJ1-5; D remains unclear. CDR3 length: 15 residues. The germline V and J ends were trimmed by 8 bases and 6 bases, with 20 bases remaining between them. Germline lookup yields CDR1 MNHEY and CDR2 SVGEGT. The CDR3 DNA is TGTGCCAGCTACGACTCTCTCGGCCTCGGTCAGCCCCAGCATTTT. It encodes CASYDSLGLGQPQHF.

This clonotype occurred a few times. The genes are TRBV11-2 and TRBJ2-1; D could derive from TRBD1 or TRBD2 (7 bases each). The germline V gene has CDR1 SGHAT and CDR2 FQNNGV. The CDR3 loop spans 15 amino acids. Trimming took off 5 bases at V and 8 bases at J, with 19 bases between the two ends. This chain's CDR3 is CASSPGGRARDEQFF. CDR3 bases: TGTGCCAGCAGCCCAGGGGGGAGGGCGCGCGATGAGCAGTTCTTC.

This clonotype was recorded a few times. The V and J genes are TRBV24-1 and TRBJ1-2, with 8 nucleotides matching TRBD1. The CDR3 length is 14 residues. V lost 4 bases, J lost 2 bases, and 2 bases stayed unmatched. Germline CDR1 is KGHDR and CDR2 is SFDVKD. DNA for the CDR3: TGTGCCACCAGTGAAGGACAGGGAAACTATGGCTACACCTTC. Translated, it gives CATSEGQGNYGYTF.

This clonotype turned up a few times. The V and J genes are TRBV7-9 and TRBJ1-4; TRBD1 matches at 7 bases. The junction had 6 bases not matched to a gene; V was cut back by 3 bases and J by 5 bases. CDR3 length: 15 residues. Germline CDR1 reads SEHNR; CDR2 reads FQNEAQ (reference sequence). This CDR3 reads CASSFGDSQNEKLFF. For the CDR3, the DNA is TGTGCCAGCAGCTTTGGGGACAGTCAAAATGAAAAACTGTTTTTT.

This chain uses TRBV6-1 with TRBJ2-1; TRBD2 agrees at 8 bases. The CDR3 consists of 15 residues. J gave up 1 base and V 6 bases, and 5 bases lay outside the gene matches. From germline, CDR1 is MNHNS and CDR2 SASEGT. The CDR3 loop is CASRPAGESYNEQFF. The CDR3 DNA reads TGTGCCAGCAGACCAGCGGGAGAATCCTACAATGAGCAGTTCTTC.

This clonotype appeared many times. J is TRBJ2-7 and V is TRBV28; 10 nucleotides align to TRBD2. Losses at the gene ends were 4 bases for V and 5 bases for J; bases not matched to a gene: 5. Germline V lookup: CDR1 MDHEN, CDR2 SYDVKM. The CDR3 consists of 14 residues. The CDR3 nucleotides are TGTGCCAGCAGTTCCGGGGGACTAGCGCACGAGCAGTACTTC. It translates to CASSSGGLAHEQYF.

The chain couples TRBV29-1 to TRBJ1-1; D gene ambiguous. Between the trimmed V and J ends, which lost 4 bases and 5 bases, there was a span of 17 bases. The CDR3 loop spans 14 amino acids. Germline lookup yields CDR1 SQVTM and CDR2 ANQGSEA. The CDR3 is CSVGAQTRDTEAFF. As DNA, the CDR3 is TGCAGCGTTGGGGCACAAACGAGGGATACTGAAGCTTTCTTT.

This clonotype was counted a few times. V gene TRBV20-1 combines with J gene TRBJ2-7; TRBD2 agrees at 8 bases. CDR1 and CDR2 (germline): DFQATT, SNEGSKA (reference sequence). With V trimmed by 5 bases and J by 2 bases, 8 bases remained unmatched. The CDR3 sequence is 14 residues long. The CDR3, as DNA: TGCAGTGCTTCGAGACTAGCGCCGGCCTACGAGCAGTACTTC. This encodes CSASRLAPAYEQYF.

This clonotype appeared a single time. V is TRBV20-1 and J is TRBJ2-3, with unresolved D. Between the trimmed V and J ends, which lost 3 bases and 5 bases, there was a span of 12 bases. CDR3 length: 13 amino acids. CDR1 is DFQATT, CDR2 SNEGSKA, per germline (reference sequence). Here the CDR3 DNA reads TGCAGTGCTAGCCGGCCTGCCGGAGATACGCAGTATTTT. Its protein is CSASRPAGDTQYF.

The V and J genes are TRBV10-3 and TRBJ1-5; 7 positions agree with TRBD1. V shed 4 bases, J shed 6 bases, and the junction held 6 bases outside the gene matches. Per germline, CDR1 ENHRY and CDR2 SYGVKD. This CDR3 comprises 14 residues. CDR3 coding DNA: TGTGCCATCAGTGTACAGGGGAGCGGTCAGCCCCAGCATTTT. It specifies CAISVQGSGQPQHF.

Concerning this clonotype: A read error may account for a junction end that differs from germline. The chain has TRBV12-3 or TRBV12-4 and TRBJ1-6; unclear D gene. This CDR3 is built from 15 residues. CDR3 sequence: CASGLDLGNNSPLHF. Written as DNA, the CDR3 is TGTGCCAGCGGTTTAGATCTGGGGAACAATTCACCCCTCCACTTT.

This clonotype occurred a few times. V usage is TRBV15 and J usage is TRBJ2-4; D gene unclear. Trimming shortened V by 0 bases and J by 8 bases, and 5 bases separated the two germline ends. This CDR3 comprises 12 residues. CDR1 is LNHNV and CDR2 is YYDKDF in the germline V gene (reference sequence). The CDR3 here is CATSRDGDIQYF. Here the CDR3 DNA reads TGTGCCACCAGCAGAGATGGGGACATTCAGTACTTC.

The chain carries TRBV12-3 or TRBV12-4 and TRBJ2-7, with 12 positions matching TRBD2. The CDR3 contains 17 residues. The V gene end was trimmed by 7 bases and the J gene end by 5 bases; junction bases not matched to a gene: 15. The CDR3 protein is CASTPGSSGRVSHEQYF. CDR3 in DNA: TGTGCCAGCACTCCCGGGTCTAGCGGGAGGGTCTCGCACGAGCAGTACTTC.

The V call is TRBV3-1, the J call TRBJ2-4; 13 positions agree with TRBD2. The CDR3 consists of 18 residues. Germline CDR1 is LGHDT and CDR2 is YNNKEL (reference sequence). J lost 8 bases, V lost 4 bases, and 14 bases had no gene match. CDR3 nucleotides: TGTGCCAGCAGCCCGGTAACTAGCGGGAGGGCCCGCGGGGACATTCAGTACTTC. The encoded protein is CASSPVTSGRARGDIQYF. Looking up the rest from reference TRBV3-1 and TRBJ2-4 gives the full variable domain: DTAVSQTPKYLVTQMGNDKSIKCEQNLGHDTMYWYKQDSKKFLKIMFSYNNKELIINETVPNRFSPKSPDKAHLNLHINSLELGDSAVYFCASSPVTSGRARGDIQYFGAGTRLSVL.